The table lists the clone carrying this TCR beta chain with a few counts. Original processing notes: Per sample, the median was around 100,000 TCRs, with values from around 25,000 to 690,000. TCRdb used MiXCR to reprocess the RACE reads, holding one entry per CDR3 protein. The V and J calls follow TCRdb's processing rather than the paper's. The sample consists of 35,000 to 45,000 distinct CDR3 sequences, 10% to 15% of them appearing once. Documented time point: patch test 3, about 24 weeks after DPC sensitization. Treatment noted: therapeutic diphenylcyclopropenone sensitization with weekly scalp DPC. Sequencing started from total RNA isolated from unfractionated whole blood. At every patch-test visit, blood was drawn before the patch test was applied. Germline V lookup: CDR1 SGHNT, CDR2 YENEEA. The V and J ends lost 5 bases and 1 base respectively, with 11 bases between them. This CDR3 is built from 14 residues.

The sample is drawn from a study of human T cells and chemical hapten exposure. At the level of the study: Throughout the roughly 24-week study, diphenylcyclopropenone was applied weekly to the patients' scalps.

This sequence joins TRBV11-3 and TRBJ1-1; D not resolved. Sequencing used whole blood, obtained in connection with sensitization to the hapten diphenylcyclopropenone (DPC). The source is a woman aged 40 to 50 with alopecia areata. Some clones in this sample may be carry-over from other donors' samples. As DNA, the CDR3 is TGTGCCAGCAGCCAGAGGGAAGAGAACACTGAAGCTTTCTTT. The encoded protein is CASSQREENTEAFF.